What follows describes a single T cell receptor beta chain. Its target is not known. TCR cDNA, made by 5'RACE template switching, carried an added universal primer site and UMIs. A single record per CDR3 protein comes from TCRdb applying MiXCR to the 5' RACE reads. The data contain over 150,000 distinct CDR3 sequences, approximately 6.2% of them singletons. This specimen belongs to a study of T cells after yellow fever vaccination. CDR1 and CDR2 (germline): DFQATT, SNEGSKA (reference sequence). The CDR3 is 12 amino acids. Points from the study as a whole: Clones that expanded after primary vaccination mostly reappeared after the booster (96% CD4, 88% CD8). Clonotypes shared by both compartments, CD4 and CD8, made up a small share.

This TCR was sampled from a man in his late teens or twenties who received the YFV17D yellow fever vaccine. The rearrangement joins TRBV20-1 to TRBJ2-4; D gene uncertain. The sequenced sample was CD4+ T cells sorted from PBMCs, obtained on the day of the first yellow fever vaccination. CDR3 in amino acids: CSTTVGTNIQYF. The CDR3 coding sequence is TGCAGCACAACTGTGGGTACAAACATTCAGTACTTC.